This T cell receptor beta chain is drawn from a study of CD8 T cells in ankylosing spondylitis. The study, taken as a whole, reports: A motif of under ten highly homologous TCR beta variants was seen as apparently characteristic of ankylosing spondylitis blood. In ankylosing spondylitis patients, matched synovial fluid reportedly showed significant enrichment of disease-linked clones.

This clonotype was observed many times. Its target is unknown. This CDR3 has 13 amino acids. V lost 2 bases, J lost 5 bases, and 6 bases lay in between. 5'-RACE, quantitative and with molecular barcodes, yielded the TCR beta libraries. MiXCR, run by TCRdb on the 5' RACE reads, gives a single entry per CDR3 protein. The table includes some 85,000 distinct CDR3 sequences, about 9% detected once. Specimen: blood, either unsorted or a sorted T cell fraction (not recorded which). This chain links TRBV12-3 or TRBV12-4 with TRBJ2-2; D uncertain. This receptor was taken from a male donor with ankylosing spondylitis. The CDR3 is CASSLFETGELFF. The CDR3 nucleotides are TGTGCCAGCAGTTTATTTGAGACCGGGGAGCTGTTTTTT.